A selection of T cell receptor beta chains follows, all from one sample in a study of control samples from healthy donors and cancer patients. Some clones are missing from TCRdb's copy, which holds only in-frame ones; the method was immunoSEQ multiplex PCR. The data show roughly 100,000 clones, about 86% seen once. Material: blood. These receptors all come from a man aged 25-45 years in good health. Both conserved end residues are trimmed from each CDR3.

j_call v_call cdr3_aa
TRBJ2-3 TRBV5-4 ASSPAGTTDTQY
TRBJ1-5 TRBV2 ASTSFGSGNQPQH
TRBJ1-2 TRBV27 ASSSLRTGFNYGYT
TRBJ2-7 TRBV27 ASSLGRHKTSGRAYEQY
TRBJ1-2 TRBV11-2 ASTLGPGQGANYGYT
TRBJ2-1 TRBV7-7 ASSPGLADEQF
TRBJ1-1 TRBV30 AWSVRITEAF
TRBJ1-5 TRBV20-1 SASGFGGTGNQPQH
TRBJ2-3 TRBV3-1/TRBV3-2 ASSQGFVSTDTQY
TRBJ1-5 TRBV27 ASSLYGVGQPQH
TRBJ2-7 TRBV25-1 ASSDPGVGSYEQY
TRBJ2-7 TRBV3-1/TRBV3-2 ASSQDLAFGEIGLSSYEQY
TRBJ1-6 TRBV27 ASSYPRQGGAPLH
TRBJ1-1 TRBV28 ASRTGNTEAF
TRBJ1-1 TRBV11-3 ASSLDRWNTEAF
TRBJ2-2 TRBV7-9 APDRTANTGELF
TRBJ2-1 TRBV7-3 ASSSRTGEQF
TRBJ1-3 TRBV15 ATSREGGRFQTGNTIY
TRBJ1-2 TRBV6-1 ASSEAWGNYGYT
TRBJ2-1 TRBV29-1 SVGGLAVSYNEQF
TRBJ2-7 TRBV7-2 ASSLAGGYEQY
TRBJ2-1 TRBV3-1/TRBV3-2 ASSQPLPGNEQF
TRBJ1-6 TRBV27 ASSPRTGRYSPLH
TRBJ1-1 TRBV6-5 ASSDQDSSNTEAF
TRBJ1-6 TRBV2 ASREGGSPLH
TRBJ2-3 TRBV4-3 ASSRGLAVRGDTQY
TRBJ1-1 TRBV5-1 ASSLAWLEVGTEAF
TRBJ2-5 TRBV4-3 ASSQDLGTSGISTQY
TRBJ2-1 TRBV6-5 ALGRNTNNEQF
TRBJ2-3 TRBV5-4 ASSLFRGENTQY
TRBJ2-1 TRBV7-3 ASSSRQSSYNEQF
TRBJ1-5 TRBV4-1 ASSQPLLAGDQPQH
TRBJ1-4 TRBV6-6 ASSYREWNEKLF
TRBJ2-7 TRBV6-1 ASSERIGQYEQY
TRBJ2-7 TRBV7-2 ASSFSSVAGAGYEQY
TRBJ2-7 TRBV6-1 ASSGAAGWAPGEQY
TRBJ1-2 TRBV7-2 ASSLAKGTGGGYT
TRBJ2-3 TRBV9 ASSEGHTDTQY
TRBJ2-7 TRBV19 ASSIATGYEQY